This T cell receptor (beta chain) derives from a study of blood T cell repertoires in COVID-19. This clone occurred once. The germline V and J ends were trimmed by 0 bases and 5 bases, with 12 bases remaining between them. Germline V CDR1 and CDR2: SGDLS, YYNGEE. There are 15 residues in the CDR3. The protocol was immunoSEQ multiplex PCR, while the TCRdb copy is restricted to in-frame clones and leaves out a portion. The data show more than 95,000 clones, more than 75% seen once. The gene calls are TRBV9 and TRBJ2-1; the D gene is possibly TRBD1 (7 bases). This clonotype was obtained from a human donor in a cohort sampled during active COVID-19. Sequencing was carried out using peripheral blood. The CDR3 protein is CASSVEGGGDNEQFF. CDR3 in DNA: TGTGCCAGCAGCGTAGAAGGGGGCGGGGACAATGAGCAGTTCTTC.